This T cell receptor beta chain was recovered during a study of blood T cells in healthy people across ages. Looked up from germline, CDR1 is MNHNS and CDR2 is SASEGT. Unmatched junction bases numbered 6, after V lost 2 bases and J lost 2 bases. The CDR3 spans 16 residues. Next came a second PCR, run for about 7 to 11 cycles, which used a sample-barcoded 5' primer along with a J-beta primer mix. No fewer than 3 million CDR3-containing paired-end reads came from each sample. Each CDR3 protein is one row after TCRdb ran MiXCR on the 5' RACE reads. The sample gives 710,000 or so distinct CDR3 sequences, about 32% of which show up once; approximately 15% is in the top ten.

The clonotype was recovered from a woman at least 80 years old in good health. The chain has TRBV6-1 and TRBJ1-5, with 7 bases matching TRBD1. The sample was blood. CDR3 sequence (DNA): TGTGCCAGCAGTGAAAAGGGACAGAATGGCAATCAGCCCCAGCATTTT. As protein: CASSEKGQNGNQPQHF.